The rows below give T cell receptor beta chains drawn from one sample of a study of beta chain features in type 1 diabetes. Libraries were prepared by immunoSEQ multiplex PCR; TCRdb keeps only in-frame clonotypes and omits some of them. The sample carries about 660,000 clones, more than 13% recorded once. Sequenced: naive CD4+ T cells from blood. The source of these receptors is a man between 18 and 35 years old with type 1 diabetes. CDR3s leave out the opening cysteine and the closing phenylalanine or tryptophan.

j_gene: TRBJ2-7
v_gene: TRBV10-3
len: 9
CDR3aa: AISEEGEQY

j_gene: TRBJ2-1
v_gene: TRBV6-5
len: 13
CDR3aa: ASSYAGQGLNEQF

j_gene: TRBJ2-7
v_gene: TRBV5-6
len: 9
CDR3aa: ASSGLAAQY

j_gene: TRBJ1-5
v_gene: TRBV2
len: 10
CDR3aa: ASSGGNQPQH

j_gene: TRBJ1-1
v_gene: TRBV5-1
len: 13
CDR3aa: ASSAGNTGGSMAF

j_gene: TRBJ1-2
v_gene: TRBV6-5
len: 12
CDR3aa: ASSYVAKVDGYT

j_gene: TRBJ1-5
v_gene: TRBV30
len: 13
CDR3aa: AWSRRPPSNQPQH

j_gene: TRBJ1-2
v_gene: TRBV5-6
len: 14
CDR3aa: ASSLVLSGIGYGYT

j_gene: TRBJ2-7
v_gene: TRBV6-1
len: 10
CDR3aa: ASSESSYEQY

j_gene: TRBJ1-5
v_gene: TRBV30
len: 11
CDR3aa: ALGAGGNQPQH

j_gene: TRBJ2-7
v_gene: TRBV4-1
len: 13
CDR3aa: ASSQPGSGAVEQY

j_gene: TRBJ2-1
v_gene: TRBV6-5
len: 14
CDR3aa: ASSYSVGRAENEQF

j_gene: TRBJ1-1
v_gene: TRBV2
len: 11
CDR3aa: ASSPTTNTEAF

j_gene: TRBJ2-5
v_gene: TRBV7-2
len: 12
CDR3aa: ASSLGRNEETQY

j_gene: TRBJ1-1
v_gene: TRBV7-9
len: 10
CDR3aa: ASSLDQIGVP

j_gene: TRBJ2-3
v_gene: TRBV2
len: 11
CDR3aa: ASSPDRAVTQY

j_gene: TRBJ2-7
v_gene: TRBV29-1
len: 12
CDR3aa: SVEEGTGGYEQY

j_gene: TRBJ1-5
v_gene: TRBV14
len: 11
CDR3aa: ASSQTSGQPQH

j_gene: TRBJ2-7
v_gene: TRBV27
len: 13
CDR3aa: ASSPDQRGTYEQY

j_gene: TRBJ2-1
v_gene: TRBV7-9
len: 12
CDR3aa: ASTRQGSYNEQF

j_gene: TRBJ1-1
v_gene: TRBV25-1
len: 12
CDR3aa: ASSAQGTNTEAF

j_gene: TRBJ2-1
v_gene: TRBV5-4
len: 11
CDR3aa: ASSRERGNEQF

j_gene: TRBJ1-2
v_gene: TRBV30
len: 9
CDR3aa: AWSVSYGYT

j_gene: TRBJ1-2
v_gene: TRBV29-1
len: 11
CDR3aa: SVGEGENYGYT

j_gene: TRBJ2-1
v_gene: TRBV29-1
len: 8
CDR3aa: SGSYNEQF

j_gene: TRBJ2-5
v_gene: TRBV7-2
len: 14
CDR3aa: ASSLAARGQSETQY

j_gene: TRBJ2-4
v_gene: TRBV10-3
len: 13
CDR3aa: AISSSGTTKNIQY

j_gene: TRBJ2-5
v_gene: TRBV2
len: 10
CDR3aa: ASGLRAETQY

j_gene: TRBJ1-5
v_gene: TRBV5-1
len: 12
CDR3aa: ASSLEANNQPQH

j_gene: TRBJ1-2
v_gene: TRBV7-9
len: 12
CDR3aa: ASSPDRDSAGYT

j_gene: TRBJ2-3
v_gene: TRBV6-5
len: 13
CDR3aa: ASSYENRVGDTQY

j_gene: TRBJ1-2
v_gene: TRBV7-6
len: 11
CDR3aa: ASSIDRFDGYT

j_gene: TRBJ2-1
v_gene: TRBV11-2
len: 13
CDR3aa: ASSARGGSHNEQF

j_gene: TRBJ2-7
v_gene: TRBV2
len: 11
CDR3aa: ATSPSLPGEQY

j_gene: TRBJ2-7
v_gene: TRBV27
len: 12
CDR3aa: ASSRLAGTYEQY